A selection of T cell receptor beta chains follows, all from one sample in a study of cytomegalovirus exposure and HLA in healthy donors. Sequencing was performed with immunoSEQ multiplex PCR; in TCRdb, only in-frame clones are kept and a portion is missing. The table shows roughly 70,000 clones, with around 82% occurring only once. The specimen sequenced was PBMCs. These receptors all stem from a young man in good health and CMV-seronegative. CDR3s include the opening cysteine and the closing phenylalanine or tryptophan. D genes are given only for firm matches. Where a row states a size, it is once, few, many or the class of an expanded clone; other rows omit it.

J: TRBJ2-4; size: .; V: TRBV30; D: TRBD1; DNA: TGTGCCTGGAGTAAGTCCAGACAGGGGTTGAACATTCAGTACTTC; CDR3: CAWSKSRQGLNIQYF
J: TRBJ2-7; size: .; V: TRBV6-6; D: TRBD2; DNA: TGTGCCAGCAGTTCTGCGGGAGGACATTCCTACGAGCAGTACTTC; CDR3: CASSSAGGHSYEQYF
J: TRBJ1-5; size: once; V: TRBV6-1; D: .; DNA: TGTGCCAGCTCACGGTTGATGGAGCCCCAGCATTTT; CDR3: CASSRLMEPQHF
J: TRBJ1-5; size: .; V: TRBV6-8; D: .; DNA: TGTGCCAGCAGTATTGGGACACAAGTACAGCCCCAGCATTTT; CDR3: CASSIGTQVQPQHF
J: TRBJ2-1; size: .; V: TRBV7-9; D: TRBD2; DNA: TGTGCCAGCAGCTTGCCCTCCGGGACTAGCGGGGGGGCGGAAAATGAGCAGTTCTTC; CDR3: CASSLPSGTSGGAENEQFF
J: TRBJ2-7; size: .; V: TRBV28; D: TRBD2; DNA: TGCGCCAGTCCCGGGACTAACTCCTACGAGCAGTACTTC; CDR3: CASPGTNSYEQYF
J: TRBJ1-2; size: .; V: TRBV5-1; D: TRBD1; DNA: TGCGCCAGCACCCCCACAGGGGATAACTATGGCTACACCTTC; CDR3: CASTPTGDNYGYTF
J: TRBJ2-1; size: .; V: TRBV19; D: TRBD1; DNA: TGTGCCAGTAGTAAAACGGGACAGTCCTACAATGAGCAGTTCTTC; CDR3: CASSKTGQSYNEQFF
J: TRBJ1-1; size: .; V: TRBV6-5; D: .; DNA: TGTGCCAGTAGTTCCCCGTTGAACACTGAAGCTTTCTTT; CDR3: CASSSPLNTEAFF
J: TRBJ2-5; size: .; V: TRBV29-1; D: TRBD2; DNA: TGCAGCGTTGAAGAATTCGGGGCTAGCGGGAGTTTCGGGGAGACCCAGTACTTC; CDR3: CSVEEFGASGSFGETQYF
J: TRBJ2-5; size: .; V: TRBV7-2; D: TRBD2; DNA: TGTGCCAGCAGCTCTAGCGGGGGGGTGGAGACCCAGTACTTC; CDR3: CASSSSGGVETQYF
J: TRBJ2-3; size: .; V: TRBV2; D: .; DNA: TGTGCCATCATCGGGACAGGGTTTTTTAAGCGGGAGGGCCCTTCCGGCACAGATACGCAGTATTTT; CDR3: CAIIGTGFFKREGPSGTDTQYF
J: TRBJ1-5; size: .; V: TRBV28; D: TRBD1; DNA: TGTGCCAGCAGTTTACCACTCGGAATCACGAGGACAGGGGTTCAGCCCCAGCATTTT; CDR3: CASSLPLGITRTGVQPQHF
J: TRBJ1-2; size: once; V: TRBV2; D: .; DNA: TGTGCCACCCCGAGGGGGGGACGGCACTATGGCTACACCTTC; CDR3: CATPRGGRHYGYTF
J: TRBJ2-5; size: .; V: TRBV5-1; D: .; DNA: TGCGCCAGCAGCTCCCCGCTTCGGTACCAAGAGACCCAGTACTTC; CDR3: CASSSPLRYQETQYF
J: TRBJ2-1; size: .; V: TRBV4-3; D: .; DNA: TGCGCCAGCAGCCAAGATCCCCAGGGCTCCGTCAATGAGCAGTTCTTC; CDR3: CASSQDPQGSVNEQFF
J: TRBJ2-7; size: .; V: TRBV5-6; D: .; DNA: TGTGCCAGCAGCTTGTGGTCGGTTTTCGAGCAGTACTTC; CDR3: CASSLWSVFEQYF
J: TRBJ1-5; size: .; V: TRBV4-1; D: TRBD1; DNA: TGCGCCAGCAGCCAAATGGTAGGGGGCGGGACCCAGCATTTT; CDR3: CASSQMVGGGTQHF
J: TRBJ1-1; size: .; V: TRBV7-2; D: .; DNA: TGTGCCAGCAGCTCAACAGGGCGGGACACTGAAGCTTTCTTT; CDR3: CASSSTGRDTEAFF
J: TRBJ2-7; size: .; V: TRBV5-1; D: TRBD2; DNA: TGCGCCAGCAGCGAGAGCGGGGTGGGAACCTACGAGCAGTACTTC; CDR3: CASSESGVGTYEQYF
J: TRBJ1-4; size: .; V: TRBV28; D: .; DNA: TGTGCCAGCAGCAGCCTTCAGGGCATCGGGGAAAAACTGTTTTTT; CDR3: CASSSLQGIGEKLFF
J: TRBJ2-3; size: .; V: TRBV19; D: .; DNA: TGTGCCAGTAGCCCGAGGCAGGGTTCGTATACGCAGTATTTT; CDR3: CASSPRQGSYTQYF
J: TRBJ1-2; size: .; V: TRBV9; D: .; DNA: TGTGCCAGCAGCGTAGGGGGGGGCCTTGGCTACACCTTC; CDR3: CASSVGGGLGYTF
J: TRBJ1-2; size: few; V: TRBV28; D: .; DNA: TGTGCCAGCAGTTTGTTCCAGGGAGGTGGCTACACCTTC; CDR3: CASSLFQGGGYTF
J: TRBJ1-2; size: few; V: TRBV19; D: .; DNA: TGTGCCAGTAGTATAGTAGGAGGGACTAACTATGGCTACACCTTC; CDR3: CASSIVGGTNYGYTF
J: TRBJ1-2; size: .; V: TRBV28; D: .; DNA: TGTGCCAGCAGTTCCAGGACAGAGGGTGGCTACACCTTC; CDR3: CASSSRTEGGYTF
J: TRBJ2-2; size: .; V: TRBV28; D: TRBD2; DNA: TGTGCCAGTTTGCCCGGGACTATAGGCGGGGAGCTGTTTTTT; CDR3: CASLPGTIGGELFF
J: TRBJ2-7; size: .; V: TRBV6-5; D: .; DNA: TGTGCCAGCAGTTACGGGACAACCTACGAGCAGTACTTC; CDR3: CASSYGTTYEQYF
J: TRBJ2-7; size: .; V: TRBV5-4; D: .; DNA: TGTGCCAGCAGCTTTGGGGAGACCACCTACGAGCAGTACTTC; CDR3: CASSFGETTYEQYF
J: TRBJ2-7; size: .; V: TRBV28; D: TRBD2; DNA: TGTGCCAGCAGTTTCGGGGGGACTCCAACCATCTACGAGCAGTACTTC; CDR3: CASSFGGTPTIYEQYF
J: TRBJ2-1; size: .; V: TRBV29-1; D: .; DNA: TGCAGCGTTGTGGTGGGCAGCGGCTCCTACAATGAGCAGTTCTTC; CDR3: CSVVVGSGSYNEQFF
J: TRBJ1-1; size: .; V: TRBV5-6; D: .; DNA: TGTGCCAGCAGCTTTAAGGGGAGGGACACTGAAGCTTTCTTT; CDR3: CASSFKGRDTEAFF
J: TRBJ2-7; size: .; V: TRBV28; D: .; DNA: TGTGCCAGCAGTTTCACAGATTACGAGCAGTACTTC; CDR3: CASSFTDYEQYF
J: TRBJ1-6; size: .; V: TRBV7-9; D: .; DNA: TGTGCCAGCAGCTTAGAGCAGGGATCGCATTCACCCCTCCACTTT; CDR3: CASSLEQGSHSPLHF
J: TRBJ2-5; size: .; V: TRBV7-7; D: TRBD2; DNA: TGTGCTAGCAGCTTATCGGCGGGAGGGGAGACCCAGTACTTC; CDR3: CASSLSAGGETQYF